This T cell receptor (beta chain) emerged from a study of regulatory T cells in long-lasting Graves disease. Overall study context: Positivity for TSH receptor antibodies plus over 5 years of antithyroid drugs meant persistent Graves' disease.

Time point specified: persistent/refractory GD, antithyroid drugs over 5 years with positive TRAb. PBMC RNA served as the TCR library source. Through Arm-PCR of CDR3 regions and iRepertoire HTBI primers, TCR beta libraries were built. One entry per CDR3 protein, called by TCRdb with MiXCR from the multiplex PCR reads. Of around 460,000 distinct CDR3 sequences in the sample, roughly 21% were seen once. Trimming shortened V by 3 bases and J by 3 bases, and 9 bases separated the two germline ends. Germline lookup yields CDR1 LNHDA and CDR2 SQIVND (reference sequence). The CDR3 contains 14 residues. The sequencing here drew on peripheral blood mononuclear cells (PBMCs), taken when the disease was refractory, from a patient treated with antithyroid drugs. The receptor was isolated from a female donor with Graves disease. V and J are TRBV19 and TRBJ1-5; D may be TRBD1 (5 bases). The CDR3 loop is CASSIGTVNQPQHF. In DNA, the CDR3 is TGTGCCAGTAGTATTGGGACGGTCAATCAGCCCCAGCATTTT.